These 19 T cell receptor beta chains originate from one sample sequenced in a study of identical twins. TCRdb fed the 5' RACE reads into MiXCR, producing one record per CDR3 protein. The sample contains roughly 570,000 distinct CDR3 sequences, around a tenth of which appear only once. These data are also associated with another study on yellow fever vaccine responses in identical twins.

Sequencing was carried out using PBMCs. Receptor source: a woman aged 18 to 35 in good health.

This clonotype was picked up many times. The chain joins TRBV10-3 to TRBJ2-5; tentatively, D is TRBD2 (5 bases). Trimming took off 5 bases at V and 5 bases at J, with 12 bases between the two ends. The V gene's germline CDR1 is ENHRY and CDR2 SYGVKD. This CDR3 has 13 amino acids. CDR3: CAISPGGQETQYF. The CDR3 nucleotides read TGTGCCATCAGTCCAGGAGGCCAGGAGACCCAGTACTTC.

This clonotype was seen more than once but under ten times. The CDR3 DNA reads as TGTGCCAGCAGTTACGAGGAGGCAGGGGGAAGCGAGCAGTACTTC. Its translation is CASSYEEAGGSEQYF. The chain has TRBV6-2 or TRBV6-3 and TRBJ2-7, with 7 bases fitting TRBD1. Germline loops: CDR1 MNHEY, CDR2 SVGEGT. The CDR3 sequence is 15 residues long. Losses at the gene ends were 2 bases for V and 6 bases for J; bases not matched to a gene: 10.

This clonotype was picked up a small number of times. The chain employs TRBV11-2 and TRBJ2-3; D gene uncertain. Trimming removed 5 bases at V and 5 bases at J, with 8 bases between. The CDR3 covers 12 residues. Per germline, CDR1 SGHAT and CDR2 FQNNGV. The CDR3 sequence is CASSPGKDTQYF. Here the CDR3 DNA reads TGTGCCAGCAGCCCGGGTAAAGATACGCAGTATTTT.

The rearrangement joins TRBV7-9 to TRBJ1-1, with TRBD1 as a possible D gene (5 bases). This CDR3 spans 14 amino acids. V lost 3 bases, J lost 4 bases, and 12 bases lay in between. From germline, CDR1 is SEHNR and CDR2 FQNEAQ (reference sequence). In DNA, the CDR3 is TGTGCCAGCAGCTTCACCGGGGGGAGCACTGAAGCTTTCTTT. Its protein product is CASSFTGGSTEAFF.

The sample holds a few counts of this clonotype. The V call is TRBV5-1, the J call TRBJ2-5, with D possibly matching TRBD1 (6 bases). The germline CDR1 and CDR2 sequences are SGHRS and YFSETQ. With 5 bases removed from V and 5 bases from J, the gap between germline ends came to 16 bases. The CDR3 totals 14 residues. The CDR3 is CASRAPGQGETQYF. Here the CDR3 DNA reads TGCGCCAGCAGAGCACCGGGACAAGGGGAGACCCAGTACTTC.

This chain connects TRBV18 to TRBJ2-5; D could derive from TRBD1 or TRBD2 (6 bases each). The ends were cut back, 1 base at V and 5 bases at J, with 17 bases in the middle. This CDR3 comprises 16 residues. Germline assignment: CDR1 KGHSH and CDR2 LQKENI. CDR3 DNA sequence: TGTGCCAGCTCACCACGAGGTTACGGGGGCGATGAGACCCAGTACTTC. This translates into CASSPRGYGGDETQYF.

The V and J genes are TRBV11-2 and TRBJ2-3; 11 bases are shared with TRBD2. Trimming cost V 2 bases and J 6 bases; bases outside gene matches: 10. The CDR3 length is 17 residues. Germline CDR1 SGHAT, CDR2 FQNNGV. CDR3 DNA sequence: TGTGCCAGCAGCTTATATCTCCTAGCGGGGGGCAAGGATACGCAGTATTTT. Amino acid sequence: CASSLYLLAGGKDTQYF. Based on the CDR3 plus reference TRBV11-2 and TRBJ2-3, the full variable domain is EAGVAQSPRYKIIEKRQSVAFWCNPISGHATLYWYQQILGQGPKLLIQFQNNGVVDDSQLPKDRFSAERLKGVDSTLKIQPAKLEDSAVYLCASSLYLLAGGKDTQYFGPGTRLTVL.

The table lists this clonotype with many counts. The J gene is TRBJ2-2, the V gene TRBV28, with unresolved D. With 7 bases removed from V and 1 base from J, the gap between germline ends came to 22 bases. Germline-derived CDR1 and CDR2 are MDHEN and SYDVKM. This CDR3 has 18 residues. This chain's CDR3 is CASTVFYSKVENTGELFF. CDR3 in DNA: TGTGCCAGCACCGTATTCTACTCCAAGGTCGAGAACACCGGGGAGCTGTTTTTT.

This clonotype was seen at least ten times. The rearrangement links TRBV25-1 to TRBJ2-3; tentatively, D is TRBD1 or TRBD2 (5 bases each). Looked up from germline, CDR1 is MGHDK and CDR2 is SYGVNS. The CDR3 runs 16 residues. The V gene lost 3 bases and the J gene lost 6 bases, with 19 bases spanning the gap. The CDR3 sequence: CASSDPGTSRSDTQYF. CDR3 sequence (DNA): TGTGCCAGCAGTGATCCCGGGACGAGTCGTTCGGATACGCAGTATTTT.

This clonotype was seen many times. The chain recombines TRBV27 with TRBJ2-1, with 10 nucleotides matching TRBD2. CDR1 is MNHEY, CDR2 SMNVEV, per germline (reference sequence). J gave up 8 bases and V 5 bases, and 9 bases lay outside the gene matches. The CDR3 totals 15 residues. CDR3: CASSHSGGAWDEQFF. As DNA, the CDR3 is TGTGCCAGCAGTCACAGCGGGGGGGCCTGGGATGAGCAGTTCTTC.

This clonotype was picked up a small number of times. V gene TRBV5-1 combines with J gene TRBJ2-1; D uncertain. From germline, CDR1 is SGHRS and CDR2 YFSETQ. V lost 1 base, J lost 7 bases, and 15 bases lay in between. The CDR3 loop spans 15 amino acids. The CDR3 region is CASSLPDSPGNEQFF. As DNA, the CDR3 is TGCGCCAGCAGCTTGCCGGATTCCCCTGGGAATGAGCAGTTCTTC.

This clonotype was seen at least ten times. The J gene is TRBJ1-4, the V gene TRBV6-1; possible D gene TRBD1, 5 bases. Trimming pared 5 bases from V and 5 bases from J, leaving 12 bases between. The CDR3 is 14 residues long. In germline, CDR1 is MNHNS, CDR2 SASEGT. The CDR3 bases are TGTGCCAGCAGTCTCAGCAGGGTAAATGAAAAACTGTTTTTT. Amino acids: CASSLSRVNEKLFF.

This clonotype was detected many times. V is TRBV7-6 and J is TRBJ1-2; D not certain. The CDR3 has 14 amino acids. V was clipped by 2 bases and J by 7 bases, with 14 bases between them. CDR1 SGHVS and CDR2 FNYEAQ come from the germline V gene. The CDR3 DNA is TGTGCCAGCAGCTTACGGGTGTTCGATCGTGGCTACACCTTC. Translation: CASSLRVFDRGYTF.

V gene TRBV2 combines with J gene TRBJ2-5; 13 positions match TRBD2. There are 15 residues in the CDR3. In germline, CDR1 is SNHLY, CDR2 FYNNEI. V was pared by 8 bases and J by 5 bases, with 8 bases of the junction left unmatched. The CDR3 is CASLTSGGAGETQYF. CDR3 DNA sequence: TGTGCCAGCCTTACTAGCGGGGGGGCTGGGGAGACCCAGTACTTC.

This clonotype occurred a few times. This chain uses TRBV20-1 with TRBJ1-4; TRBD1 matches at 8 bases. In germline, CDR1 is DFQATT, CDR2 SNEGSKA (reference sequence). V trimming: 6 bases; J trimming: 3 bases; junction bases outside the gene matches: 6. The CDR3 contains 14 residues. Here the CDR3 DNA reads TGCAGTGCAAGGACAGGGCTACCTAATGAAAAACTGTTTTTT. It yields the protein CSARTGLPNEKLFF.

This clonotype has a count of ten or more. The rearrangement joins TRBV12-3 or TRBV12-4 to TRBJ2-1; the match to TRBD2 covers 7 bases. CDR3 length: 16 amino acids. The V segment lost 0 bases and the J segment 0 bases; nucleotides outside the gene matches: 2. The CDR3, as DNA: TGTGCCAGCAGTTTAGCGGGGGGGAACTCCTACAATGAGCAGTTCTTC. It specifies CASSLAGGNSYNEQFF.

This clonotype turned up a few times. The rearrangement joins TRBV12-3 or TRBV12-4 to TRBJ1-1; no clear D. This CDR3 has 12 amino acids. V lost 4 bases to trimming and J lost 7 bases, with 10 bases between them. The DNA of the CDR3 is TGTGCCAGCAGTTCGGACTCGTATGAAGCTTTCTTT. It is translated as CASSSDSYEAFF.

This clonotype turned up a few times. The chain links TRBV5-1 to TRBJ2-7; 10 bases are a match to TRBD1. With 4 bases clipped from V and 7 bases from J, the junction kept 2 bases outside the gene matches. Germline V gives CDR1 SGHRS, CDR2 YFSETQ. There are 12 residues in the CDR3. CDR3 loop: CASSRDRGEQYF. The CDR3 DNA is TGCGCCAGCAGCCGGGACAGGGGTGAGCAGTACTTC.

The CDR3 reads CAISESTASSRAQYF. The CDR3 nucleotides read TGTGCCATCAGTGAGTCGACGGCTTCCTCGCGGGCCCAGTACTTC. V usage is TRBV10-3 and J usage is TRBJ2-5; D perhaps matches TRBD2 (5 bases). Per the germline V gene, CDR1 is ENHRY and CDR2 is SYGVKD. The CDR3 runs 15 residues. Deletions cut 0 bases from V and 9 bases from J, with 17 bases between.